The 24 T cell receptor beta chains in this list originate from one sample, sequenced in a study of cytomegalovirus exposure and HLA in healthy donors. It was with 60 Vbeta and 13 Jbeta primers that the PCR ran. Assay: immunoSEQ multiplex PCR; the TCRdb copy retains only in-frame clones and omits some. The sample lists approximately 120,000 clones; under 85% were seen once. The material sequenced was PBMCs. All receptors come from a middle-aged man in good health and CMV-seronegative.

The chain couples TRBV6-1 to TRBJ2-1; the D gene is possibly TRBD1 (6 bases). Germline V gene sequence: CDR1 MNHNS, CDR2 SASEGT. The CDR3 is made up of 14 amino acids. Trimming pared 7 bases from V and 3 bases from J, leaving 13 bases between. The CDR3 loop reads CASTPDRNYNEQFF. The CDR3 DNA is TGTGCCAGCACCCCCGACAGGAACTACAATGAGCAGTTCTTC.

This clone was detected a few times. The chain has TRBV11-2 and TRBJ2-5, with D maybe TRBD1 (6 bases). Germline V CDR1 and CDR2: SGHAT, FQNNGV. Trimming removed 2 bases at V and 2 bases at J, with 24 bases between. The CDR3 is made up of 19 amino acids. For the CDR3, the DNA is TGTGCCAGCAGCTTAAGCAGAGGCTCACAGGGAAGGGGACAAGAGACCCAGTACTTC. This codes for CASSLSRGSQGRGQETQYF.

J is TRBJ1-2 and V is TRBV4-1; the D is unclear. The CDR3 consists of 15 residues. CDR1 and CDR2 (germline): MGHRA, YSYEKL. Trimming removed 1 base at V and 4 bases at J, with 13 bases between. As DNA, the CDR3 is TGCGCCAGCAGCCAAGGTCGGGCGGGCACCTATGGCTACACCTTC. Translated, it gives CASSQGRAGTYGYTF.

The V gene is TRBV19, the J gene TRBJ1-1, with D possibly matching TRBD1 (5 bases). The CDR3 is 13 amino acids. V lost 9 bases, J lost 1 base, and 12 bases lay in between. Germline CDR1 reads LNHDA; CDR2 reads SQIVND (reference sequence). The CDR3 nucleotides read TGTGCCAGCAGGACGGGGGGGAACACTGAAGCTTTCTTT. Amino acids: CASRTGGNTEAFF.

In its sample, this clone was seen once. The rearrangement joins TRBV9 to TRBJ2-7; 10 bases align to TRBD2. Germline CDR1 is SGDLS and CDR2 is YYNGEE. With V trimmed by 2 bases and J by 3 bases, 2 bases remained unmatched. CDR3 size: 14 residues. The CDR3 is CASSVGTSDYEQYF. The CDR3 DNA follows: TGTGCCAGCAGCGTCGGGACTAGCGACTACGAGCAGTACTTC.

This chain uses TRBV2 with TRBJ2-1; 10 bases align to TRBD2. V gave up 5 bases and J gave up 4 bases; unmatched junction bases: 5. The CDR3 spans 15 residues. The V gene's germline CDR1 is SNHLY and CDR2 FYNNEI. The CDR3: CASSTLAGEYNEQFF. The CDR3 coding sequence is TGTGCCAGCAGTACCCTAGCGGGGGAATACAATGAGCAGTTCTTC.

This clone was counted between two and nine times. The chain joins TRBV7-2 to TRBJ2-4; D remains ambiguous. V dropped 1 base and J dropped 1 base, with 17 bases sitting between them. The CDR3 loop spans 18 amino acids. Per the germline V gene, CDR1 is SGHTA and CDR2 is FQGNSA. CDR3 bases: TGTGCCAGCAGCTTAGGCGGCACTTACCCGACGGCCAAAAACATTCAGTACTTC. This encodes CASSLGGTYPTAKNIQYF.

The CDR3 DNA sequence: TGTGCCAGCAGCGTATCCGGGACTAGCTCCTACGAGCAGTACTTC. It encodes CASSVSGTSSYEQYF. The chain combines TRBV7-9 with TRBJ2-7, with 8 bases that match TRBD2. Germline V gene sequence: CDR1 SEHNR, CDR2 FQNEAQ (reference sequence). The V gene end was trimmed by 5 bases and the J gene end by 0 bases; junction bases not matched to a gene: 6. The CDR3 is 15 amino acids. The full variable domain, its missing parts supplied by reference TRBV7-9 and TRBJ2-7, is DTGVSQNPRHKITKRGQNVTFRCDPISEHNRLYWYRQTLGQGPEFLTYFQNEAQLEKSRLLSDRFSAERPKGSFSTLEIQRTEQGDSAMYLCASSVSGTSSYEQYFGPGTRLTVT.

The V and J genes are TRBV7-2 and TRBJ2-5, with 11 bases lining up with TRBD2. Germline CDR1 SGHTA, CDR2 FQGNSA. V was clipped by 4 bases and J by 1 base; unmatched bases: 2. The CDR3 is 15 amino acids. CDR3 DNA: TGTGCCAGCAGCTCTAGCGGGGGGTTCCAAGAGACCCAGTACTTC. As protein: CASSSSGGFQETQYF.

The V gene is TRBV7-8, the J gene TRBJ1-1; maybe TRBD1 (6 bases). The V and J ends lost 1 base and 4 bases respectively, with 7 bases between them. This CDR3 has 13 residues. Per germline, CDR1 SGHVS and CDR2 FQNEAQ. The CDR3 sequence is CASSLGQVTEAFF. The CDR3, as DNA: TGTGCCAGCAGCTTAGGACAGGTCACTGAAGCTTTCTTT.

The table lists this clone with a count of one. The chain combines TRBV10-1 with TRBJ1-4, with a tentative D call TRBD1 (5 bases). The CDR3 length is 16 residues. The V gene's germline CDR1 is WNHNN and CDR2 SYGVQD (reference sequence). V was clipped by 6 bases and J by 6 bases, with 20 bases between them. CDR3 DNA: TGCGCCAGCAGCGACTCTGGTACAGGCAAACATGAAAAACTGTTTTTT. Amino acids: CASSDSGTGKHEKLFF.

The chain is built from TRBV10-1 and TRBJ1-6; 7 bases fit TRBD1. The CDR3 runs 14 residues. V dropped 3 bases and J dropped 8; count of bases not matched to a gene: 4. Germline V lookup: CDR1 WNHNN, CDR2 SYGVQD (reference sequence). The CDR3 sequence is CASSEGGRDSPLHF. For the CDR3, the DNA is TGCGCCAGCAGTGAAGGGGGCAGGGATTCACCCCTCCACTTT.

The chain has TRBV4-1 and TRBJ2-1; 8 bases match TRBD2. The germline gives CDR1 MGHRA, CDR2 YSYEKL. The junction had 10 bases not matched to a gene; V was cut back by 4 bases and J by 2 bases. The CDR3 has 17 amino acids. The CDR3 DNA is TGCGCCAGCAGCCCCAGGGGAGCGGGGGCTACCTACAATGAGCAGTTCTTC. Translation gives CASSPRGAGATYNEQFF.

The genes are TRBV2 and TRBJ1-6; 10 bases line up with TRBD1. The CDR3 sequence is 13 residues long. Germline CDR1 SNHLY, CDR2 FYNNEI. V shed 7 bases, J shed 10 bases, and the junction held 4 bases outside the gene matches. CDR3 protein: CASTRDRGSPLHF. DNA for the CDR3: TGTGCCAGCACCCGGGACAGGGGCTCACCCCTCCACTTT.

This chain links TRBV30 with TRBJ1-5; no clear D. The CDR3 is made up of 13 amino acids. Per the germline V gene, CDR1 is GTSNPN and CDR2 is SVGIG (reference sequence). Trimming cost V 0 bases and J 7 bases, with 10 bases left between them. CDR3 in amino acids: CAWSVTGEQPQHF. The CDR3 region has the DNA TGTGCCTGGAGTGTGACCGGGGAACAGCCCCAGCATTTT.

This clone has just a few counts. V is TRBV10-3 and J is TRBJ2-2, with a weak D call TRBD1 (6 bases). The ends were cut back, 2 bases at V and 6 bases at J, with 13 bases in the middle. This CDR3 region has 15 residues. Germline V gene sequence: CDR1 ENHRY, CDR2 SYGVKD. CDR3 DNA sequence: TGTGCCATCAGTGAGCCCCTAGGGGGACCCGGGGAGCTGTTTTTT. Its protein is CAISEPLGGPGELFF.

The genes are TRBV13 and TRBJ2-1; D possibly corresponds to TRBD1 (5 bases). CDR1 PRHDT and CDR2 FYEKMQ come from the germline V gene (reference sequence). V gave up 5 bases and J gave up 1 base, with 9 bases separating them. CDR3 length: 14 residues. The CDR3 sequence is CASSHQGSYNEQFF. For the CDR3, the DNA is TGTGCCAGCAGCCATCAGGGATCCTACAATGAGCAGTTCTTC.

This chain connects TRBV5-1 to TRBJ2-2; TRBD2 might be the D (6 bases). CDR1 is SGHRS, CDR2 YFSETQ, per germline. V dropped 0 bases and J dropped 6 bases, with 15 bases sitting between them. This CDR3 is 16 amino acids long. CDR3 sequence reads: CASSLEGGGVAGELFF. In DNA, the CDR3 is TGCGCCAGCAGCTTGGAAGGTGGCGGGGTGGCCGGGGAGCTGTTTTTT.

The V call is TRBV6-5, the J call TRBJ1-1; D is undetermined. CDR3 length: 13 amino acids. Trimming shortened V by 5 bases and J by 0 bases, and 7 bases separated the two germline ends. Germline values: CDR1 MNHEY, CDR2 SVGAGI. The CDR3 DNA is TGTGCCAGCAGTGCTCAGATGAACACTGAAGCTTTCTTT. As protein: CASSAQMNTEAFF.

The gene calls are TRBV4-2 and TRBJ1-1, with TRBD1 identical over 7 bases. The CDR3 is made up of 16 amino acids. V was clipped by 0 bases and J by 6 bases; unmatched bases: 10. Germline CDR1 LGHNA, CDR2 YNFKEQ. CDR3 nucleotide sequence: TGTGCCAGCAGCCAAGAGACAGACAGGGTGACGGCTGAAGCTTTCTTT. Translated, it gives CASSQETDRVTAEAFF.

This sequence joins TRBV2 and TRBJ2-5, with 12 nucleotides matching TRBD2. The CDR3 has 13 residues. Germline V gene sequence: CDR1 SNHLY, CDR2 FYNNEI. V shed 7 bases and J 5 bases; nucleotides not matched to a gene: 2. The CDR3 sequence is CASTGLAGETQYF. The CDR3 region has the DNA TGTGCCAGCACCGGACTAGCGGGGGAGACCCAGTACTTC.

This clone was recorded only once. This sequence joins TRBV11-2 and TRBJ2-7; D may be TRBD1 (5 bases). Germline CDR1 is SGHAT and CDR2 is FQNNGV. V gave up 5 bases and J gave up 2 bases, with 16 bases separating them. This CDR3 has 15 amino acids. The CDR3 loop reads CASSRLDTTPYEQYF. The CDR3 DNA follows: TGTGCCAGCAGCCGCCTGGACACTACACCCTACGAGCAGTACTTC. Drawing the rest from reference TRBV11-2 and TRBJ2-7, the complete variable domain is EAGVAQSPRYKIIEKRQSVAFWCNPISGHATLYWYQQILGQGPKLLIQFQNNGVVDDSQLPKDRFSAERLKGVDSTLKIQPAKLEDSAVYLCASSRLDTTPYEQYFGPGTRLTVT.

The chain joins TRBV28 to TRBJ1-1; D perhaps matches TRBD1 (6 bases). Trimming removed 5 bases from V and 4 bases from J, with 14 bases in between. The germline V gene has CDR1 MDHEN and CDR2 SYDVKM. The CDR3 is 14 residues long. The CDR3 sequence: CASSAQQGSTEAFF. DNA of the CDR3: TGTGCCAGCAGTGCCCAACAGGGAAGCACTGAAGCTTTCTTT.

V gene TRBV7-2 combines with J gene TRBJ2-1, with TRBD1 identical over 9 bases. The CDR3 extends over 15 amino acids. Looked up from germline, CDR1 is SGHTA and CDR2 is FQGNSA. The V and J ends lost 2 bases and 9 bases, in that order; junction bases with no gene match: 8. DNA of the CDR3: TGTGCCAGCAGCTTAAGACAGGGGGTTCGGGGTGAGCAGTTCTTC. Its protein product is CASSLRQGVRGEQFF.